This entry lists 31 T cell receptor beta chains sequenced from one sample in a study of human T cells and chemical hapten exposure. TCRdb re-called the RACE reads with MiXCR, one entry per CDR3 protein. Of about 80,000 distinct CDR3 sequences detected, 10% appear once; the ten largest clones hold under 1.5%. The time point: patch test 1, 2 weeks after DPC sensitization. Treatment meaning: therapeutic diphenylcyclopropenone sensitization with weekly scalp DPC. The material was whole blood, obtained in connection with sensitization to the hapten diphenylcyclopropenone (DPC). The source is a woman aged 50 to 65 with alopecia areata. Some clones in this sample may be carry-over from other donors' samples.

V and J are TRBV10-3 and TRBJ2-7, with a weak D call TRBD2 (6 bases). This CDR3 spans 13 amino acids. V was shortened by 6 bases and J by 4 bases, with 13 bases between the two germline ends. Looked up from germline, CDR1 is ENHRY and CDR2 is SYGVKD. CDR3 protein: CAISRDSNYEQYF. DNA for the CDR3: TGTGCCATCAGCCGGGACTCAAATTACGAGCAGTACTTC.

The chain links TRBV4-2 to TRBJ2-7; weak D call: TRBD2 (6 bases). The CDR3 has 17 residues. In germline, CDR1 is LGHNA, CDR2 YNFKEQ. V was cut by 1 base and J by 1 base, with 17 bases left in between. CDR3 DNA sequence: TGTGCCAGCAGCCAAGGGGACCATGGCGGGAAGTCCTACGAGCAGTACTTC. Protein sequence: CASSQGDHGGKSYEQYF.

The table lists this clonotype with many counts. V gene TRBV7-2 combines with J gene TRBJ1-1; D remains ambiguous. This CDR3 has 14 residues. From germline, CDR1 is SGHTA and CDR2 FQGNSA. Trimming pared 6 bases from V and 4 bases from J, leaving 15 bases between. CDR3 residues: CASSISRGGTEAFF. The CDR3 DNA sequence: TGTGCCAGCAGTATCTCCCGGGGTGGCACTGAAGCTTTCTTT.

Only a few counts were recorded for this clonotype. This rearrangement joins TRBV5-1 to TRBJ2-7, with 9 bases identical to TRBD2. Germline V CDR1 and CDR2: SGHRS, YFSETQ. V dropped 4 bases and J dropped 6; count of bases not matched to a gene: 5. The CDR3 spans 13 residues. In DNA form, the CDR3 reads TGCGCCAGCAGCGTAGGGACTAGCTTCGAGCAGTACTTC. Translating it yields CASSVGTSFEQYF.

This rearrangement joins TRBV20-1 to TRBJ1-1; no clear D. Germline V gene data show CDR1 as DFQATT and CDR2 as SNEGSKA (reference sequence). V lost 2 bases to trimming and J lost 1 base, with 2 bases between them. CDR3 length: 11 amino acids. For the CDR3, the DNA is TGCAGTGCTAGACAGAACACTGAAGCTTTCTTT. Its protein product is CSARQNTEAFF.

This chain links TRBV12-3 or TRBV12-4 with TRBJ2-1, with D perhaps matching TRBD2 (6 bases). V was trimmed by 1 base and J by 8 bases, leaving 12 bases between them. The CDR3 is 14 residues long. This chain's CDR3 is CASSLGGVRDEQFF. In DNA, the CDR3 is TGTGCCAGCAGTTTAGGCGGGGTAAGGGATGAGCAGTTCTTC.

This clonotype was seen more than once but under ten times. This rearrangement joins TRBV2 to TRBJ2-4; D uncertain. The CDR3 has 16 amino acids. CDR1 is SNHLY and CDR2 is FYNNEI in the germline V gene. The V gene lost 5 bases and the J gene lost 0 bases, with 14 bases spanning the gap. The CDR3 DNA reads as TGTGCCAGCAGTCGACGGACGGACCTAGCCAAAAACATTCAGTACTTC. Residues: CASSRRTDLAKNIQYF.

This chain joins TRBV20-1 and TRBJ1-5, with D unresolved. The germline gives CDR1 DFQATT, CDR2 SNEGSKA (reference sequence). Trimming took off 2 bases at V and 7 bases at J, with 12 bases between the two ends. The CDR3 length is 13 residues. CDR3: CSARQQQGQPQHF. The CDR3 DNA follows: TGCAGTGCTAGACAACAGCAAGGCCAGCCCCAGCATTTT.

This clonotype was seen many times. V usage is TRBV19 and J usage is TRBJ1-2, with a tentative D call TRBD1 (6 bases). This CDR3 comprises 15 residues. Between the trimmed V and J ends, which lost 2 bases and 0 bases, there was a span of 10 bases. Germline lookup yields CDR1 LNHDA and CDR2 SQIVND (reference sequence). CDR3 in amino acids: CASSIPGASNYGYTF. CDR3 nucleotides: TGTGCCAGTAGTATACCAGGGGCCTCTAACTATGGCTACACCTTC.

This clonotype was detected only a few times. The chain carries TRBV27 and TRBJ2-7, with 9 bases that match TRBD1. CDR1 MNHEY and CDR2 SMNVEV come from the germline V gene (reference sequence). Losses at the gene ends were 6 bases for V and 7 bases for J; bases not matched to a gene: 10. This CDR3 has 14 residues. CDR3 residues: CASSPGTGMIEQYF. The CDR3 DNA follows: TGTGCCAGCAGCCCAGGGACAGGGATGATAGAGCAGTACTTC.

There are a few counts of this clonotype. The V gene is TRBV20-1, the J gene TRBJ2-7; tentatively, D is TRBD2 (5 bases). Germline CDR1 and CDR2: DFQATT and SNEGSKA (reference sequence). The CDR3 extends over 12 amino acids. V lost 5 bases and J 6 bases, leaving 14 bases between the germline ends. The CDR3 protein is CSAERSWGEQYF. For the CDR3, the DNA is TGCAGTGCTGAGCGGTCCTGGGGCGAGCAGTACTTC.

The sample holds a few counts of this clonotype. V gene TRBV5-1 combines with J gene TRBJ2-1; D is undetermined. The CDR3 length is 14 residues. Germline-derived CDR1 and CDR2 are SGHRS and YFSETQ. Deletions cut 3 bases from V and 6 bases from J, with 13 bases between. CDR3 bases: TGCGCCAGCAGCTCGGGCCGAACGGGCAATGAGCAGTTCTTC. It is translated as CASSSGRTGNEQFF.

The V gene is TRBV10-3, the J gene TRBJ1-1; tentatively, D is TRBD1 (5 bases). The germline CDR1 and CDR2 sequences are ENHRY and SYGVKD. Trimming pared 4 bases from V and 5 bases from J, leaving 8 bases between. The CDR3 is 12 amino acids. CDR3 coding DNA: TGTGCCATCAGTGTCCAGGGAACTGAAGCTTTCTTT. This gives the protein CAISVQGTEAFF.

The rearrangement links TRBV29-1 to TRBJ1-1, with no clear D. Germline values: CDR1 SQVTM, CDR2 ANQGSEA. V was pared by 6 bases and J by 5 bases, with 19 bases between. The CDR3 length is 14 residues. The CDR3 DNA follows: TGCAGCGTCTCCAATGCAGGAGGTCAGACTGAAGCTTTCTTT. Translated, it gives CSVSNAGGQTEAFF.

This clonotype was recorded a few times. V gene TRBV20-1 combines with J gene TRBJ2-7, with 7 positions matching TRBD2. The CDR3 totals 13 residues. In germline, CDR1 is DFQATT, CDR2 SNEGSKA (reference sequence). The V segment lost 6 bases and the J segment 3 bases; nucleotides outside the gene matches: 8. CDR3 nucleotide sequence: TGCAGTGCCTCGTTGGGCGGGAGCTACGAGCAGTACTTC. Residues: CSASLGGSYEQYF.

Only a few counts were recorded for this clonotype. V and J are TRBV5-1 and TRBJ2-1; 7 positions agree with TRBD1. Trimming cost V 2 bases and J 2 bases; bases outside gene matches: 1. This CDR3 region has 14 residues. CDR1 SGHRS and CDR2 YFSETQ come from the germline V gene. The CDR3 bases are TGCGCCAGCAGCTTTGGACAGGCCTACAATGAGCAGTTCTTC. It encodes CASSFGQAYNEQFF.

This clonotype was seen more than once but under ten times. The J gene is TRBJ1-5, the V gene TRBV20-1; possibly TRBD1 for D (5 bases). Germline V gene lookup returns CDR1 DFQATT and CDR2 SNEGSKA (reference sequence). V dropped 6 bases and J dropped 4 bases, with 13 bases sitting between them. The CDR3 is 13 amino acids. The CDR3 DNA reads as TGCAGTGCCGTTGACAGAGCAAATCAGCCCCAGCATTTT. It specifies CSAVDRANQPQHF.

The V gene is TRBV7-2, the J gene TRBJ2-5, with 8 bases aligning to TRBD1. Germline values: CDR1 SGHTA, CDR2 FQGNSA. Losses at the gene ends were 5 bases for V and 2 bases for J; bases not matched to a gene: 10. The CDR3 extends over 16 amino acids. CDR3 nucleotides: TGTGCCAGCAGCACCGGTAGACAGGGGCCACAAGAGACCCAGTACTTC. Its translation is CASSTGRQGPQETQYF.

In its sample, this clonotype was seen a few times. The V gene is TRBV7-9, the J gene TRBJ2-3; D remains unclear. The CDR3 length is 13 residues. V was clipped by 2 bases and J by 4 bases, with 7 bases between them. Per the germline V gene, CDR1 is SEHNR and CDR2 is FQNEAQ (reference sequence). The CDR3 sequence: CASSLNLADTQYF. In DNA form, the CDR3 reads TGTGCCAGCAGCTTAAATCTGGCAGATACGCAGTATTTT.

At least ten counts were recorded for this clonotype. The chain links TRBV7-3 to TRBJ2-3; 7 bases fit TRBD1. The CDR3 sequence is 14 residues long. Germline CDR1 reads SGHTA; CDR2 reads FQGTGA. Losses at the gene ends were 4 bases for V and 6 bases for J; bases not matched to a gene: 7. CDR3: CASSSMTGKDTQYF. As DNA, the CDR3 is TGTGCCAGCAGCTCGATGACAGGGAAGGATACGCAGTATTTT. Full variable domain (remainder filled in from reference TRBV7-3 and TRBJ2-3): GAGVSQTPSNKVTEKGKYVELRCDPISGHTALYWYRQSLGQGPEFLIYFQGTGAADDSGLPNDRFFAVRPEGSVSTLKIQRTERGDSAVYLCASSSMTGKDTQYFGPGTRLTVL.

The chain uses TRBV19 and TRBJ1-1; TRBD1 matches at 7 bases. The V segment lost 3 bases and the J segment 0 bases; nucleotides outside the gene matches: 7. Looked up from germline, CDR1 is LNHDA and CDR2 is SQIVND (reference sequence). The CDR3 sequence is 16 residues long. CDR3 sequence (DNA): TGTGCCAGTAGTATGGGACAGTCGCGTATGAACACTGAAGCTTTCTTT. This translates into CASSMGQSRMNTEAFF.

This clonotype turned up a few times. The V gene is TRBV6-6, the J gene TRBJ1-1; the D gene is possibly TRBD1 (6 bases). This CDR3 region has 15 residues. Trimming took off 8 bases at V and 1 base at J, with 17 bases between the two ends. From germline, CDR1 is MNHNY and CDR2 SVGAGI (reference sequence). The CDR3 nucleotides are TGTGCCAGCTGGGTCACAGGGCGGGCGAACACTGAAGCTTTCTTT. This translates into CASWVTGRANTEAFF.

The table lists this clonotype with a few counts. The gene calls are TRBV29-1 and TRBJ1-3, with a possible D match to TRBD1 (6 bases). Per germline, CDR1 SQVTM and CDR2 ANQGSEA. The CDR3 length is 13 residues. V gave up 4 bases and J gave up 2 bases, with 9 bases separating them. The CDR3 protein is CSVGGLTGNTIYF. The CDR3 nucleotides are TGCAGCGTTGGGGGGCTCACTGGAAACACCATATATTTT.

Comment on this clonotype: This may arise from a read error, as a much more abundant clone is one base away. The rearrangement joins TRBV19 to TRBJ1-5; TRBD1 aligns across 7 bases. The CDR3 has 14 residues. Per the germline V gene, CDR1 is LNHDA and CDR2 is SQIVND (reference sequence). CDR3 residues: CGSSTGQDNQPQHF. CDR3 coding DNA: TGTGGCAGTAGTACCGGACAGGACAATCAGCCCCAGCATTTT.

This clonotype was counted only a few times. The chain employs TRBV29-1 and TRBJ2-5, with a possible D match to TRBD1 (6 bases). The V and J ends lost 0 bases and 1 base respectively, with 15 bases between them. The germline gives CDR1 SQVTM, CDR2 ANQGSEA. This CDR3 region has 16 residues. The CDR3 DNA reads TGCAGCGTTGAAGATCTGTGGGGGCGCCCCCAAGAGACCCAGTACTTC. It codes for CSVEDLWGRPQETQYF.

This clonotype was detected ten times or more. The chain carries TRBV6-5 and TRBJ2-1, with TRBD2 matching 10 bases. Germline V gene data show CDR1 as MNHEY and CDR2 as SVGAGI. Trimming took 5 bases from V and 1 from J; bases not matched to a gene: 5. The CDR3 has 16 amino acids. In DNA form, the CDR3 reads TGTGCCAGCAGTCGAGCGGGAGGGGTATCCTACAATGAGCAGTTCTTC. This translates into CASSRAGGVSYNEQFF.

This clonotype was found many times. The chain couples TRBV19 to TRBJ1-5; D unresolved. Germline lookup yields CDR1 LNHDA and CDR2 SQIVND (reference sequence). The V end lost 5 bases, the J end lost 0 bases, and 11 bases lay between the germline ends. CDR3 length equals 15 residues. DNA of the CDR3: TGTGCCAGTAGTCCCACAGATTATAGCAATCAGCCCCAGCATTTT. Protein sequence: CASSPTDYSNQPQHF.

The rearrangement uses TRBV29-1 and TRBJ2-5; 7 bases are a match to TRBD2. The germline V gene has CDR1 SQVTM and CDR2 ANQGSEA. Trimming at V came to 4 bases and at J to 5 bases, leaving 16 bases not matched to a gene. CDR3 length: 16 residues. The CDR3 loop reads CSVGPKERGPGETQYF. CDR3 sequence (DNA): TGCAGCGTTGGACCTAAGGAGCGGGGCCCGGGGGAGACCCAGTACTTC.

This clonotype was found a few times. The chain links TRBV6-2 or TRBV6-3 to TRBJ1-5; D may be TRBD1 (5 bases). In germline, CDR1 is MNHEY, CDR2 SVGEGT. The CDR3 is 14 residues long. Between the trimmed V and J ends, which lost 6 bases and 6 bases, there was a span of 15 bases. CDR3 loop: CASSRPDSRQPQHF. The DNA for the CDR3 is TGTGCCAGCAGCCGTCCTGACAGCCGTCAGCCCCAGCATTTT.

The chain carries TRBV6-1 and TRBJ2-5; no firm D call. CDR3 length: 15 residues. Deletions cut 2 bases from V and 5 bases from J, with 15 bases between. CDR1 MNHNS and CDR2 SASEGT come from the germline V gene. CDR3 loop: CASSELGSGMETQYF. CDR3 DNA sequence: TGTGCCAGCAGTGAATTAGGGTCTGGCATGGAGACCCAGTACTTC.

In this sample, this clonotype turned up a few times. The V and J genes are TRBV7-8 and TRBJ2-5, with 9 positions matching TRBD1. The CDR3 is 15 residues long. The trim removed 1 base at V and 5 bases at J, leaving 5 bases unmatched. Looked up from germline, CDR1 is SGHVS and CDR2 is FQNEAQ. The CDR3 is CASSLGDREEETQYF. CDR3 in DNA: TGTGCCAGCAGCTTAGGGGACAGGGAAGAGGAGACCCAGTACTTC. Supplemented by reference TRBV7-8 and TRBJ2-5, the full variable domain reads GAGVSQSPRYKVAKRGQDVALRCDPISGHVSLFWYQQALGQGPEFLTYFQNEAQLDKSGLPSDRFFAERPEGSVSTLKIQRTQQEDSAVYLCASSLGDREEETQYFGPGTRLLVL.